The rows below give T cell receptor beta chains drawn from one sample of a study of technical replicates of blood from several donors. The assay was immunoSEQ multiplex PCR, and TCRdb's table has in-frame clones only and misses some. This table holds 75,000 to 100,000 clones, around 96% found once. Material for sequencing was T cells isolated from PBMCs. Receptor source: a human donor in good health. Each CDR3 is given with its conserved first and last residue. The D gene is left open where the match is weak. Size is omitted from some rows. Given values are once, few, many or a class for expanded clones.

TRBD1	.	TRBJ2-7	TRBV2	CASRNPGTAQVEQYF	TGTGCCAGCAGAAACCCCGGGACAGCCCAAGTCGAGCAGTACTTC
TRBD2	.	TRBJ2-1	TRBV14	CASSQWLAGDNNEQFF	TGTGCCAGCAGCCAATGGCTAGCGGGGGACAACAATGAGCAGTTCTTC
.	once	TRBJ2-4	TRBV7-3	CASSLGGAKNIQYF	TGTGCCAGCAGCTTAGGGGGGGCCAAAAACATTCAGTACTTC
TRBD2	.	TRBJ2-1	TRBV4-1	CASSQVATSSPYNEQFF	TGCGCCAGCAGCCAAGTTGCGACTAGCTCCCCCTACAATGAGCAGTTCTTC
TRBD1	.	TRBJ2-1	TRBV27	CASSFDGTDYSNEQFF	TGTGCCAGCAGTTTCGACGGGACAGATTATTCCAATGAGCAGTTCTTC
TRBD1	.	TRBJ2-7	TRBV5-1	CASSFGGQGAGEQYF	TGCGCCAGCAGCTTCGGGGGACAGGGGGCGGGCGAGCAGTACTTC
.	.	TRBJ2-4	TRBV5-5	CASSLALGSNIQYF	TGTGCCAGCAGCTTGGCGCTAGGGAGCAACATTCAGTACTTC
.	.	TRBJ2-5	TRBV14	CASSPQLGGQETQYF	TGTGCCAGCAGCCCCCAACTAGGAGGGCAAGAGACCCAGTACTTC
TRBD1	.	TRBJ1-5	TRBV2	CASEDRVNQPQHF	TGTGCCAGTGAGGACAGGGTTAATCAGCCCCAGCATTTT
.	.	TRBJ2-1	TRBV19	CASSIFSGDGDEQFF	TGTGCCAGTAGTATATTTTCAGGGGACGGTGATGAGCAGTTCTTC
TRBD1	.	TRBJ2-5	TRBV5-1	CASSSRTGRETQYF	TGCGCCAGCAGCTCGAGGACAGGGAGAGAGACCCAGTACTTC
TRBD1	.	TRBJ2-2	TRBV6-6	CASSFSDRGSGELFF	TGTGCCAGCAGTTTTTCGGACAGGGGTTCCGGGGAGCTGTTTTTT
.	.	TRBJ2-7	TRBV2	CASSAPGSYEQYF	TGTGCCAGCAGTGCCCCCGGGTCCTACGAGCAGTACTTC
.	.	TRBJ1-2	TRBV7-8	CASSFYSDMGYTF	TGTGCCAGCAGCTTCTACAGTGATATGGGCTACACCTTC
TRBD2	.	TRBJ2-7	TRBV4-1	CASSRLAGSTYEQYF	TGCGCCAGCAGTCGACTAGCGGGATCGACTTACGAGCAGTACTTC
TRBD2	.	TRBJ2-2	TRBV19	CASIDEGLASANTGELFF	TGTGCCAGTATTGATGAGGGACTAGCGTCCGCGAACACCGGGGAGCTGTTTTTT
.	.	TRBJ1-2	TRBV5-4	CASSLDRSMSYTF	TGTGCCAGCAGCTTGGACCGTTCTATGAGCTACACCTTC
.	.	TRBJ2-7	TRBV29-1	CSVITDISYEQYF	TGCAGCGTCATAACAGATATTTCCTACGAGCAGTACTTC
TRBD1	.	TRBJ1-4	TRBV2	CAAAGTGGALNEKLFF	TGTGCCGCAGCAGGGACAGGGGGTGCCCTTAATGAAAAACTGTTTTTT
.	once	TRBJ2-7	TRBV2	CASRRGSYEQYF	TGTGCCAGCCGGCGGGGATCCTACGAGCAGTACTTC
TRBD2	once	TRBJ2-5	TRBV5-1	CASAISGRYQETQYF	TGCGCCAGCGCCATTAGCGGGAGGTACCAAGAGACCCAGTACTTC
TRBD2	.	TRBJ2-1	TRBV27	CASSLVLAGVRDEQFF	TGTGCCAGCAGTTTAGTGCTAGCGGGAGTACGAGATGAGCAGTTCTTC
.	.	TRBJ2-7	TRBV14	CASSLGGRTLYEQYF	TGTGCCAGCAGCCTGGGGGGGCGGACCCTCTACGAGCAGTACTTC
.	.	TRBJ1-2	TRBV9	CASSVDGGNYGYTF	TGTGCCAGCAGCGTAGACGGGGGAAACTATGGCTACACCTTC